The clone carrying this T cell receptor beta chain has just a few counts. Germline V lookup: CDR1 LGHNA, CDR2 YNFKEQ. The CDR3 sequence is 15 residues long. The ends were cut back, 0 bases at V and 6 bases at J, with 12 bases in the middle. This sample is part of a study of blood T cell repertoires in COVID-19. Study context: Samples taken during acute and convalescent COVID-19 were collected in the United States, Italy and Spain. Nucleic acid was either cDNA or gDNA, and it came from T cells, B-cell-depleted T cells, or PBMCs.

Per the original methods: Cell counts per sample came from amplifying reference gene primers. The assay was immunoSEQ multiplex PCR, and TCRdb's table has in-frame clones only and misses some. V, J and clone size are taken as reported in that table, and D and trimming were inferred from the DNA itself. The sample holds about 80,000 clones; almost 85% are singletons and the top ten take 21%. This TCR was recovered from a human donor in a cohort sampled during active COVID-19. The rearrangement links TRBV4-2 to TRBJ1-5; D possibly corresponds to TRBD1 (5 bases). The sequencing input was peripheral blood. The CDR3 DNA is TGTGCCAGCAGCCAAGAAAACGGAGGGGTTCAGCCCCAGCATTTT. Translating it yields CASSQENGGVQPQHF.